This T cell receptor (beta chain) is drawn from a study of T cell clones after liver transplantation. Study-level results: Conclusions were preliminary, with small, heterogeneous patient groups.

By its share, this clone is medium-sized (0.01 to 0.1%). The antigen is undetermined. Clones were sequenced by immunoSEQ multiplex PCR, and TCRdb holds only the in-frame ones, with some missing. The sample consists of roughly 100,000 clones, around 86% of them appearing once. This receptor was obtained from a human donor who received a liver transplant. Sequencing was performed on CD4+ T cells from blood, taken before liver transplant.

The chain's CDR3 is CALGGGNYGYTF. CDR3 coding DNA: TGTGCCCTAGGGGGCGGGAACTATGGCTACACCTTC. The rearrangement links TRBV30 to TRBJ1-2; 7 bases are a match to TRBD1. Germline V lookup: CDR1 GTSNPN, CDR2 SVGIG (reference sequence). V lost 8 bases, J lost 2 bases, and 5 bases stayed unmatched. The CDR3 length is 12 residues. The complete variable domain, with remaining parts taken from reference TRBV30 and TRBJ1-2, reads SQTIHQWPATLVQPVGSPLSLECTVEGTSNPNLYWYRQAAGRGLQLLFYSVGIGQISSEVPQNLSASRPQDRQFILSSKKLLLSDSGFYLCALGGGNYGYTFGSGTRLTVV.